The clone carrying this T cell receptor (beta chain) occurred once. Time point reported: pre-treatment sample, taken before nivolumab and TIL therapy. The data were obtained in a study of TIL therapy for anti-PD-1-resistant metastatic lung cancer. Sequencing used immunoSEQ v3. Assay: immunoSEQ multiplex PCR; the TCRdb copy retains only in-frame clones and omits some. Of about 32,000 clones in the sample, 74% were seen once. Germline values: CDR1 GTSNPN, CDR2 SVGIG (reference sequence). With 2 bases removed from V and 2 bases from J, the gap between germline ends came to 13 bases. This CDR3 spans 15 amino acids.

The chain couples TRBV30 to TRBJ1-3; TRBD1 might be the D (6 bases). This TCR derives from a woman between 25 and 80 years old with non-small cell lung cancer. Sample: blood, taken at baseline. The CDR3 nucleotides read TGTGCCTGGAGTTCCCCCTCAGGGGCTGGAAACACCATATATTTT. This sequence encodes CAWSSPSGAGNTIYF.